The T cell receptor (beta chain) under discussion was sequenced for a study of blood T cell repertoires in COVID-19. Looking at the study overall: The samples span acute and convalescent COVID-19 from the United States, Italy and Spain. Sample material is recorded as cDNA or gDNA derived from T cells, B-cell-depleted T cells, or PBMCs.

Trimming took 3 bases from V and 2 from J, leaving 14 bases between them. CDR3 length equals 14 residues. Germline loops: CDR1 GTSNPN, CDR2 SVGIG (reference sequence). Original processing methods: Nucleated cell number was recorded as an estimate derived from reference gene primer amplification. Sequenced by immunoSEQ multiplex PCR; TCRdb stores in-frame clones only, minus some. That table is the source of V, J and clone size, and D and trimming were worked out from the DNA. This table holds some 200,000 clones, around four fifths found once. While infection was still active, Seattle patients were enrolled and then followed longitudinally.

Source material: peripheral blood. The clonotype comes from a woman in her seventies with COVID-19, enrolled during active disease. The gene calls are TRBV30 and TRBJ2-7, with TRBD1 as a possible D gene (6 bases). CDR3 region: CAWRQTGATYEQYF. The CDR3 DNA follows: TGTGCCTGGAGACAGACAGGCGCTACCTACGAGCAGTACTTC. Based on the CDR3 plus reference TRBV30 and TRBJ2-7, the full variable domain is SQTIHQWPATLVQPVGSPLSLECTVEGTSNPNLYWYRQAAGRGLQLLFYSVGIGQISSEVPQNLSASRPQDRQFILSSKKLLLSDSGFYLCAWRQTGATYEQYFGPGTRLTVT.